Presented here are 10 T cell receptor beta chains from one specimen sequenced in a study of blood T cell repertoires in COVID-19. Libraries were prepared by immunoSEQ multiplex PCR; TCRdb keeps only in-frame clonotypes and omits some of them. The table has about 99,000 clones, around 88% seen once; the top ten hold around 2.2%. Input material: peripheral blood. The receptors were gathered from a man between 45 and 60 years old with COVID-19, enrolled during active disease.

The CDR3 DNA reads TGTGCCAGCAGTTCGCTTCTCGGGATCCTCAGCACAGATACGCAGTATTTT. Translating gives CASSSLLGILSTDTQYF. The chain recombines TRBV28 with TRBJ2-3, with a weak D call TRBD2 (5 bases). The CDR3 contains 17 residues. Germline loops: CDR1 MDHEN, CDR2 SYDVKM. The ends were cut back, 4 bases at V and 0 bases at J, with 17 bases in the middle.

The CDR3 reads CASSQDSWGVAHNEQFF. CDR3 bases: TGCGCCAGCAGCCAAGATAGCTGGGGAGTTGCACACAATGAGCAGTTCTTC. The genes are TRBV4-1 and TRBJ2-1, with D possibly being TRBD2 (5 bases). Trimming removed 0 bases at V and 5 bases at J, with 17 bases between. The CDR3 extends over 17 amino acids. CDR1 is MGHRA, CDR2 YSYEKL, per germline.

The chain combines TRBV14 with TRBJ1-2; D is perhaps TRBD1 (5 bases). The CDR3 spans 13 residues. Trimming left V 3 bases short and J 8 bases short, with 13 bases between. Looked up from germline, CDR1 is SGHDN and CDR2 is FVKESK. The CDR3 nucleotides are TGTGCCAGCAGCCATCGACAGATAGAAGGCTACACCTTC. Translated: CASSHRQIEGYTF.

Turning to this clone: In the same sample, other DNA sequences code for this CDR3. V usage is TRBV19 and J usage is TRBJ1-1; D is possibly TRBD1 (5 bases). CDR1 and CDR2 (germline): LNHDA, SQIVND (reference sequence). The CDR3 is 14 amino acids. The V gene lost 3 bases and the J gene lost 0 bases, with 8 bases spanning the gap. DNA for the CDR3: TGTGCCAGTAGTATCGGGGGAATGAACACTGAAGCTTTCTTT. Translation gives CASSIGGMNTEAFF.

The CDR3 sequence is CASSLQGRTEAFF. In DNA form, the CDR3 reads TGTGCCAGCAGTTTACAGGGAAGGACTGAAGCTTTCTTT. The chain carries TRBV27 and TRBJ1-1; TRBD1 might be the D (5 bases). This CDR3 contains 13 residues. The ends were cut back, 2 bases at V and 5 bases at J, with 9 bases in the middle. CDR1 is MNHEY, CDR2 SMNVEV, per germline (reference sequence).

The chain uses TRBV3-1 (or the pseudogene TRBV3-2) and TRBJ1-2; 9 bases map to TRBD1. CDR1 LGHDT and CDR2 YNNKEL come from the germline V gene (reference sequence). V gave up 0 bases and J gave up 0 bases; unmatched junction bases: 14. The CDR3 consists of 20 residues. CDR3: CASSQDRRIGTGYPNYGYTF. The CDR3 DNA sequence: TGTGCCAGCAGCCAAGATAGGAGGATCGGGACAGGGTACCCTAACTATGGCTACACCTTC.

As regards this clone: One end of the junction is discordant with germline, which a read error may explain. The chain uses TRBV11-2 and TRBJ1-2; D gene unclear. This CDR3 has 12 residues. The germline gives CDR1 SGHAT, CDR2 FQNNGV. CDR3 sequence (DNA): TGTGCCAGCAGCTTAGCGCGGCAGCCGCCCCTCTTC. Protein sequence: CASSLARQPPLF.

This chain connects TRBV30 to TRBJ2-1; 12 bases line up with TRBD2. CDR1 is GTSNPN, CDR2 SVGIG, per germline (reference sequence). The CDR3 contains 13 residues. The V and J ends lost 5 bases and 7 bases, in that order; junction bases with no gene match: 3. This CDR3 is CAWSTSGGNEQFF. In DNA, the CDR3 is TGTGCCTGGTCGACTAGCGGGGGAAATGAGCAGTTCTTC.

The V gene is TRBV7-8, the J gene TRBJ1-5, with D unclear. The ends were cut back, 4 bases at V and 7 bases at J, with 8 bases in the middle. CDR1 is SGHVS, CDR2 FQNEAQ, per germline. This CDR3 comprises 12 residues. Here the CDR3 DNA reads TGTGCCAGCAGCTCTCTTTTACAGCCCCAGCATTTT. Residues: CASSSLLQPQHF. The complete variable domain, with remaining parts taken from reference TRBV7-8 and TRBJ1-5, reads GAGVSQSPRYKVAKRGQDVALRCDPISGHVSLFWYQQALGQGPEFLTYFQNEAQLDKSGLPSDRFFAERPEGSVSTLKIQRTQQEDSAVYLCASSSLLQPQHFGDGTRLSIL.

This sequence joins TRBV12-3 or TRBV12-4 and TRBJ1-4; D is uncertain. This CDR3 contains 13 residues. Trimming removed 7 bases from V and 8 bases from J, with 14 bases in between. The DNA of the CDR3 is TGTGCCAGCACCTCGGGCGGGCGAGAAAAACTGTTTTTT. It encodes CASTSGGREKLFF.